This T cell receptor (beta chain) was found in a study of cytomegalovirus exposure and HLA in healthy donors. Study context: Both the approximately 130 validation repertoires and the roughly 620 first-cohort repertoires used the same platform, as reported by a later analysis.

The germline V gene has CDR1 SEHNR and CDR2 FQNEAQ (reference sequence). With V trimmed by 2 bases and J by 10 bases, 4 bases remained unmatched. CDR3 length: 14 residues. Produced via immunoSEQ multiplex PCR; TCRdb's table is partial and in-frame only. The sample shows roughly 120,000 clones, approximately 94% of them seen only once. Comment on this clone: The antigen is unknown.

Study-wide results and limits: Reports described diagnosis of cytomegalovirus status by the classifier as highly specific and sensitive. The tendency of first-cohort TCR clusters to co-occur in the 100 to 150 validation repertoires was identified by a subsequent analysis.

This receptor was identified in a woman aged 18-30 years in good health and CMV-seronegative. The sample was PBMCs. This rearrangement joins TRBV7-9 to TRBJ1-6, with TRBD1 matching over 8 bases. For the CDR3, the DNA is TGTGCCAGCAGCTTAACAGGGGGTATCTCACCCCTCCACTTT. Its translation: CASSLTGGISPLHF. Drawing the rest from reference TRBV7-9 and TRBJ1-6, the complete variable domain is DTGVSQNPRHKITKRGQNVTFRCDPISEHNRLYWYRQTLGQGPEFLTYFQNEAQLEKSRLLSDRFSAERPKGSFSTLEIQRTEQGDSAMYLCASSLTGGISPLHFGNGTRLTVT.